This T cell receptor beta chain was retrieved from a study of CD8 T cells in Susac syndrome. Study observations and caveats: Susac-specific public clones were found in both the total CD8+ and the CD8+ TEMRA repertoires, with about 17 in the former and several in the latter. Clonal expansion of Susac CD8+ cells peaked in TEMRA cells, and it also peaked in active patients.

Each Susac syndrome patient had definite or probable disease by recently defined criteria. V was trimmed by 3 bases and J by 4 bases, leaving 9 bases between them. Germline V gene lookup returns CDR1 SQVTM and CDR2 ANQGSEA. The CDR3 is 12 amino acids. Remarks on this clonotype: Its antigen remains unknown.

Random hexamers were used to reverse transcribe an amount of roughly 0.5 to 1 ug RNA. Via MiXCR, TCRdb re-called the immunoSEQ multiplex PCR reads, giving one row per CDR3 protein. This table has over 80,000 distinct CDR3 sequences, about 93% appearing once. The material sequenced was CD8+ T cells from PBMCs. This sequence originates from a human donor with Susac syndrome. This chain joins TRBV29-1 and TRBJ2-5; D is unresolved. The CDR3 DNA reads as TGCAGCGTTGACCCCGGTGTAGAGACCCAGTACTTC. It specifies CSVDPGVETQYF. Complete variable domain (other parts from reference TRBV29-1 and TRBJ2-5): SAVISQKPSRDICQRGTSLTIQCQVDSQVTMMFWYRQQPGQSLTLIATANQGSEATYESGFVIDKFPISRPNLTFSTLTVSNMSPEDSSIYLCSVDPGVETQYFGPGTRLLVL.